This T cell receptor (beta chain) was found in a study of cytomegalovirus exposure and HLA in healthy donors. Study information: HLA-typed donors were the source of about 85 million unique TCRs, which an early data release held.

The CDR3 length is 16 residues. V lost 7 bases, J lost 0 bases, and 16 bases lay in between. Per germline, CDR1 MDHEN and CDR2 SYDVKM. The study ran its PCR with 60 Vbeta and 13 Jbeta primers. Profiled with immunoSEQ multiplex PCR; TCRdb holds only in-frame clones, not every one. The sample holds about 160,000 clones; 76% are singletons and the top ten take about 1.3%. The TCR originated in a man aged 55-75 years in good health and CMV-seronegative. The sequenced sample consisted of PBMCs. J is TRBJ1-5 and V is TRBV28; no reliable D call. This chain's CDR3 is CASIGGDTPSNQPQHF. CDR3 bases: TGTGCCAGCATTGGAGGAGATACTCCTAGCAATCAGCCCCAGCATTTT.